This TCR beta chain was profiled in a study of technical replicates of blood from several donors. The germline gives CDR1 ENHRY, CDR2 SYGVKD. This CDR3 comprises 14 residues. The ends were cut back, 4 bases at V and 4 bases at J, with 13 bases in the middle. Some clones are missing from TCRdb's copy, which holds only in-frame ones; the method was immunoSEQ multiplex PCR. The sample includes tens of thousands of clones, about 94% of them seen just once. The sequencing sample was made of T cells isolated from PBMCs. The V and J genes are TRBV10-3 and TRBJ1-1; tentative D call: TRBD1 (6 bases). The TCR originated in a human donor in good health. In DNA, the CDR3 is TGTGCCATCAGTGGAATACAGGGAGTCACTGAAGCTTTCTTT. It is translated as CAISGIQGVTEAFF.